This T cell receptor (beta chain) was recorded in a study of blood T cells in healthy people across ages (dated by TCRdb to the mid-2010s). In terms of the full investigation: In model experiments, template switching captured about one uniquely barcoded TCR beta cDNA molecule for every two T cells. Age-related changes in TCR beta repertoire diversity were measured in the study by deep sequencing normalized with unique cDNA molecular identifiers. To avoid experimental bias, donors of different ages were distributed randomly across sequencing lanes. Two additional independent replicas of 1 million unique cDNA reads from the same blood draw were analyzed for two donors (one aged 18 to 30 and one aged 80 or older). Donors were grouped into four age groups: young (average about 15 years), middle-aged (roughly 37), aged (over 55) and long-lived (over 80).

This clonotype came up a few times. This clone's antigen is unknown. Per-nucleotide qualities are absent, and no much larger clonotype sits a single base away. The library was generated by 5' RACE. Sequenced using an Illumina HiSeq 2500. The second PCR ran for roughly 7 to 11 cycles and used a J-beta primer mix along with a sample-barcoded 5' primer. A template-switch 5' adaptor carrying 12 random nucleotides introduced a unique molecular identifier onto each TCR beta cDNA molecule. Each sample yielded at least 3 million CDR3-containing paired-end reads. First-strand cDNA synthesis was performed from all RNA using the Mint cDNA synthesis kit, with priming by a TRBC-specific oligonucleotide. Following uracil-DNA glycosylase treatment, a first 18-cycle PCR with universal primers M1SS and BC2_uni_R was performed on all cDNA. Concerning the study's data processing: For normalization, 1 million high-quality reads were randomly selected from each sample, with every read carrying a distinct molecular identifier. Reads with shared molecular identifiers were discarded instead of being binned into consensus sequences. MiTCR, run with a Q25 quality threshold and the strictest error-elimination algorithm, handled CDR3 identification, clonotype clustering and error correction. A nonparametric unseen species model using Euler transformation provided a lower-bound estimate of total TCR beta diversity. Using fastp trimming at Q25 and MiXCR clonotype assembly, TCRdb reanalyzed the public sequencing data and kept in-frame beta chains. Merged by CDR3 protein, the rows form single entries marked with the most common genes and DNA. In this record, the V and J calls reflect TCRdb's handling and not the investigators' own analysis. This sample comprises about 280,000 distinct CDR3 sequences, roughly 27% of them detected only once. The ten biggest clones cover 25% to 30% of the sample.

The V end loses 6 bases and the J end loses 0 bases, and a stretch of 20 bases separates them. Measured from the cysteine to the phenylalanine, the CDR3 is 17 residues long. Only the CDR3 part of the read is kept: 51 bases, read in frame from the first base. Reading the germline V gene gives CDR1 SGHAT and CDR2 FQNNGV. Systemically healthy Caucasian individuals from Russia, over 30 in total and aged about 6 to 100 years, were included as donors. Each donor gave 9.5 to 10 milliliters of peripheral blood, drawn into EDTA-treated Vacutainer tubes. Ficoll-Paque density-gradient centrifugation was used to isolate PBMCs, with at least 7 million per sample. Trizol reagent was used to extract total RNA from PBMCs, with at least 6 micrograms per sample. For every donor, flow cytometry on a PBMC aliquot measured the percentage of naive CD45RAhigh/CD27high T cells. Study-level results and caveats: There was a strong correlation between observed TCR beta diversity and the percentage of naive T cells measured by flow cytometry. Because the CMV infection status of the donors was unknown, age-related changes in expanded clonotypes may potentially have been confounded. As age increased, observed TCR beta diversity per million T cells dropped in a roughly linear way, and a significant reduction was already evident by age around 41. Since profiling was done on bulk unsorted PBMCs, naive and antigen-experienced compartments could not be conclusively compared. The long-lived group showed more naive CD4+ T cells, fewer expanded clones and increased TCR diversity than the aged group, suggesting age selection. Estimates of total diversity based on one million sequenced T cells were considered lower bounds and underestimates.

The sample consisted of blood. This TCR was sampled from a woman aged 70-85 years in good health. The rearranged segments are TRBV11-2 and TRBJ2-5; the D gene is possibly TRBD1, with 6 bases matching. The nucleotide sequence is given as TGTGCCAGCAGACCACCCCGACAGGCAGGGGACCAAGAGACCCAGTACTTC. This sequence encodes CASRPPRQAGDQETQYF.